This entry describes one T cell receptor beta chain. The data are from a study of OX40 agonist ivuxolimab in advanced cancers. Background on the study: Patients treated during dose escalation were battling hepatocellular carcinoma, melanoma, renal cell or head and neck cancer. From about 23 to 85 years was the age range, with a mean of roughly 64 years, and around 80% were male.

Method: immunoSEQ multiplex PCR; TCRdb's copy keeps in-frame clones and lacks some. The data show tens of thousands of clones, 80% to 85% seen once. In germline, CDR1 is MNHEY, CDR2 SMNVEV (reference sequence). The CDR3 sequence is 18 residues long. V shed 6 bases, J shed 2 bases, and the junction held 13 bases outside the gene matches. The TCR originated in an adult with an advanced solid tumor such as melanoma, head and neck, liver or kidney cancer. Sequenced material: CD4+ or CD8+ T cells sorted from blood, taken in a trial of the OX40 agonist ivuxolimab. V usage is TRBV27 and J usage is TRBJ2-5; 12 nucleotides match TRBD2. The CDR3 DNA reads TGTGCCAGCAGGATAGCTTCTAGCGGGGGGGATCGGCAAGAGACCCAGTACTTC. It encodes CASRIASSGGDRQETQYF.